This paragraph reports one T cell receptor beta chain. These data are taken from a study of CD8 T cells in Susac syndrome. It was with random hexamers that roughly 0.45 to 1 ug RNA was reverse transcribed. In TCRdb, the immunoSEQ multiplex PCR reads were re-called with MiXCR into one record per CDR3 protein. The data show over 100,000 distinct CDR3 sequences, around nine tenths seen once. Between the trimmed V and J ends, which lost 5 bases and 3 bases, there was a span of 11 bases. Looked up from germline, CDR1 is DFQATT and CDR2 is SNEGSKA (reference sequence). The CDR3 consists of 12 residues. The sequencing sample was made of CD4+ T cells from PBMCs. This receptor was obtained from a human donor in good health. V usage is TRBV20-1 and J usage is TRBJ2-7, with D perhaps being TRBD1 or TRBD2 (5 bases each). CDR3 sequence: CSAGRDDYEQYF. The CDR3 DNA sequence: TGCAGTGCTGGAAGGGACGACTACGAGCAGTACTTC.